The clone carrying this T cell receptor (beta chain) was observed a few times. This PCR relied on a set of 60 Vbeta primers and 13 Jbeta primers. Using immunoSEQ multiplex PCR, the repertoire was profiled, and TCRdb retains in-frame clones only, with some absent. The table includes some 150,000 clones, approximately 77% detected once. The CDR3 has 16 amino acids. Trimming left V 5 bases short and J 3 bases short, with 16 bases between. Germline values: CDR1 SGHTA, CDR2 FQGNSA. The data derive from a study of cytomegalovirus exposure and HLA in healthy donors. Study as a whole: In an early release, HLA-typed donors contributed 77 million or so unique TCR sequences.

The sequence was collected from a woman between 40 and 50 years old in good health and CMV-seronegative. What was sequenced was PBMCs. The chain carries TRBV7-2 and TRBJ1-4, with TRBD1 as a possible D gene (5 bases). The CDR3 loop reads CASSLRSGGANEKLFF. In DNA form, the CDR3 reads TGTGCCAGCAGCCTCAGATCGGGAGGGGCTAATGAAAAACTGTTTTTT.